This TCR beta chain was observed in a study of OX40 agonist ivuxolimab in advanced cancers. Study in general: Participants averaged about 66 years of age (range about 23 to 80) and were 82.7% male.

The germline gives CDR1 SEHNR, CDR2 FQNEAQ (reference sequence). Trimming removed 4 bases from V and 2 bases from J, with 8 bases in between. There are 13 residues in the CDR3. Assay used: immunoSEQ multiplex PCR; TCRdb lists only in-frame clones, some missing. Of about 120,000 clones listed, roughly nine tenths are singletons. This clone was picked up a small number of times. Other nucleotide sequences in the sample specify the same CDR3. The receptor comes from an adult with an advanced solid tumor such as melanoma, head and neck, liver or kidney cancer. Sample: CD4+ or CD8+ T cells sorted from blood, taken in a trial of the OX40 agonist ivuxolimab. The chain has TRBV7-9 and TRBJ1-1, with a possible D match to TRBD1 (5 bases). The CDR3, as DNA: TGTGCCAGCAGCTCGACAGTTAACACTGAAGCTTTCTTT. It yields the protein CASSSTVNTEAFF.